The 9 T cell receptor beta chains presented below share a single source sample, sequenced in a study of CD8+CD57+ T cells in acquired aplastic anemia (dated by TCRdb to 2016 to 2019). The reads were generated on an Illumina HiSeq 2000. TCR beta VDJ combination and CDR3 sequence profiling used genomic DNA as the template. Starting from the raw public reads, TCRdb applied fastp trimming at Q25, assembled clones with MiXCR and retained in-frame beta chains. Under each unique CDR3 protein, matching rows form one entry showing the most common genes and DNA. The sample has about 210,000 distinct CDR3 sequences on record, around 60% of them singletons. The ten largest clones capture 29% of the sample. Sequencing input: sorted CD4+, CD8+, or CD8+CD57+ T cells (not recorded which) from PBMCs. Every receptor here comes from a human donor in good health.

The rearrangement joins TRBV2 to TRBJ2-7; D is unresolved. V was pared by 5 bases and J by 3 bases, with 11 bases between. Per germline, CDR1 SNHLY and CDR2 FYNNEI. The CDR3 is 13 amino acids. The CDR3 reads CASSLARNYEQYF. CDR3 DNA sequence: TGTGCCAGCAGTTTGGCGAGAAACTACGAGCAGTACTTC.

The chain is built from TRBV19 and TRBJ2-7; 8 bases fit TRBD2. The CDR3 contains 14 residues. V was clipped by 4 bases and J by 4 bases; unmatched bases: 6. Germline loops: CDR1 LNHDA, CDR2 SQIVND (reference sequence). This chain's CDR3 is CASSRGLGTYEQYF. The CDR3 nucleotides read TGTGCCAGTAGTAGGGGACTAGGAACTTACGAGCAGTACTTC.

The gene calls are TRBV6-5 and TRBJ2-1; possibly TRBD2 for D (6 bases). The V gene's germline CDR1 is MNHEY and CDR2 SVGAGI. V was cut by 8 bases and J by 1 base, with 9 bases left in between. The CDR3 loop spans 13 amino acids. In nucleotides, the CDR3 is TGTGCCAGCTGGGGGAGGTCCTACAATGAGCAGTTCTTC. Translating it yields CASWGRSYNEQFF.

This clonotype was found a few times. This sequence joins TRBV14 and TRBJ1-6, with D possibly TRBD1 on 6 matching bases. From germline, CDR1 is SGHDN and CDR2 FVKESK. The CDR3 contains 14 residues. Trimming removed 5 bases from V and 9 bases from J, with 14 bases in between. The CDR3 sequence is CASSFRGWSSPLHF. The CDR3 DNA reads TGTGCCAGCAGCTTCAGGGGTTGGAGTTCACCCCTCCACTTT.

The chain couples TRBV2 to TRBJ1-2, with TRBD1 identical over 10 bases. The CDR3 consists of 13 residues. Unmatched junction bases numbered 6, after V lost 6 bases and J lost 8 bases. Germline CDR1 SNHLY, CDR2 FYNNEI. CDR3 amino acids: CASRAGQGNGYTF. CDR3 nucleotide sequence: TGTGCCAGCAGAGCGGGACAGGGGAACGGCTACACCTTC.

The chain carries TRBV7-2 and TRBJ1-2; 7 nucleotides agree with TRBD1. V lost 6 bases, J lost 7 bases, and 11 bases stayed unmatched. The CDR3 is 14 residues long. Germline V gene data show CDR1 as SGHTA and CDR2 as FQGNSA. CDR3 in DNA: TGTGCCAGCAGTCTAATGAGACAGGGTGGTGGCTACACCTTC. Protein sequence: CASSLMRQGGGYTF.

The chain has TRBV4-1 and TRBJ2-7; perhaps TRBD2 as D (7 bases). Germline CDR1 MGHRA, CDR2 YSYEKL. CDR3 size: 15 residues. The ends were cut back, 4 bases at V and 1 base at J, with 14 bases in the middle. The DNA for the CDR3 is TGCGCCAGCAGCCTAGAGGGGGGGGGGTCCTACGAGCAGTACTTC. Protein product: CASSLEGGGSYEQYF.

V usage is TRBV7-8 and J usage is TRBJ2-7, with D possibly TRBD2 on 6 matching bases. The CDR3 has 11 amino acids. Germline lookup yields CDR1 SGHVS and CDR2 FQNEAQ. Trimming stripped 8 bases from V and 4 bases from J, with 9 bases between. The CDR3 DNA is TGTGCCAGCGGGGGGAATTACGAGCAGTACTTC. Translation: CASGGNYEQYF.

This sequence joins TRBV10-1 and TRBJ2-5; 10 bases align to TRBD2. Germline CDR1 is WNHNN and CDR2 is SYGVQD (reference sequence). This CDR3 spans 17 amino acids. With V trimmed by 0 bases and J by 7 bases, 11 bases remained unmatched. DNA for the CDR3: TGCGCCAGCAGTGAGTCGTCTAGCGGGGGAGAAGGCTGGACCCAGTACTTC. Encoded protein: CASSESSSGGEGWTQYF.